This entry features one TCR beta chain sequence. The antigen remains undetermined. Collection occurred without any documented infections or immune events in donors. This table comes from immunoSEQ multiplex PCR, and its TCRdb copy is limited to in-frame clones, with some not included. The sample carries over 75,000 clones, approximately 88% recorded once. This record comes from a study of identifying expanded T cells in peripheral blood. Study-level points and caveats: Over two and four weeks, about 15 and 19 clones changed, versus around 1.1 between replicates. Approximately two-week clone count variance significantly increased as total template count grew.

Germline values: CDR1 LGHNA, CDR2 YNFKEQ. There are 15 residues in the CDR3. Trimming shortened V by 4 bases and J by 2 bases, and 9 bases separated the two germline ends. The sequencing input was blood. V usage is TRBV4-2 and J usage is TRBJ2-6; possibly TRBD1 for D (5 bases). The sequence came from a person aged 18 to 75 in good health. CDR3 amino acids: CASSPEGAGANVLTF. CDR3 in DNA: TGTGCCAGCAGCCCGGAAGGGGCTGGGGCCAACGTCCTGACTTTC.